The next 25 T cell receptor beta chains were all read from a single sample in a study of post-analysis software for immune sequencing data. Study-level points and caveats: A few TRBV segments occurring more often in patients than controls included TRBV5-6, TRBV5-1 and TRBV20-1.

Libraries were made from TCR beta cDNA, and they carried unique molecular identifiers. TCRdb processed the PCR reads anew with MiXCR; each CDR3 protein has one entry. The sample shows 650,000 to 900,000 distinct CDR3 sequences, roughly 46% of them seen only once. Their antigens are not known. Sequences were obtained from blood. These receptors were obtained from a girl between 10 and 17 years old with multiple sclerosis.

This chain links TRBV6-1 with TRBJ2-4; D unclear. TRBJ2-7 explains the end of the DNA better; the J call may be wrong. Looked up from germline, CDR1 is MNHNS and CDR2 is SASEGT. The CDR3 spans 15 residues. The CDR3, as DNA: TGTGCCAGCAGTGAAGCGCCTGGCATCCCCTACGAGCAGTACTTC. It translates to CASSEAPGIPYEQYF.

The chain is built from TRBV9 and TRBJ1-1; possible D gene TRBD1, 5 bases. This CDR3 region has 17 residues. V lost 4 bases, J lost 6 bases, and 25 bases lay in between. Germline CDR1 SGDLS, CDR2 YYNGEE. CDR3 nucleotides: TGTGCCAGCAGCCCCCGGCTAGGACAATCGGGAGTACCTGAAGCTTTCTTT. Its translation is CASSPRLGQSGVPEAFF.

This clonotype has more than one count but fewer than ten. The chain joins TRBV9 to TRBJ2-7, with a possible D match to TRBD2 (5 bases). V was trimmed by 2 bases and J by 0 bases, leaving 12 bases between them. CDR1 SGDLS and CDR2 YYNGEE come from the germline V gene. The CDR3 has 15 amino acids. The CDR3 DNA sequence: TGTGCCAGCAGCGTGACCGGGATCCCCTCCTACGAGCAGTACTTC. Translating it yields CASSVTGIPSYEQYF.

The V and J genes are TRBV7-9 and TRBJ1-2; 8 bases match TRBD1. V lost 5 bases, J lost 1 base, and 9 bases stayed unmatched. The CDR3 is made up of 16 amino acids. The germline gives CDR1 SEHNR, CDR2 FQNEAQ (reference sequence). For the CDR3, the DNA is TGTGCCAGCAGCCCACGGACCACAGGGGGTAACTATGGCTACACCTTC. This gives the protein CASSPRTTGGNYGYTF.

The chain recombines TRBV3-1 with TRBJ2-1; 9 bases are a match to TRBD1. Germline V lookup: CDR1 LGHDT, CDR2 YNNKEL (reference sequence). The J segment lost 7 bases and the V segment lost 4 bases, leaving 8 bases of the junction unmatched. The CDR3 consists of 15 residues. The CDR3 region is CASSLDNRGLNEQFF. CDR3 nucleotides: TGTGCCAGCAGCCTTGATAACAGGGGGCTAAATGAGCAGTTCTTC.

This CDR3 reads CASSLAPTGDTQYF. The CDR3 DNA reads as TGTGCCAGCAGCTTAGCGCCGACGGGGGATACGCAGTATTTT. J is TRBJ2-3 and V is TRBV7-8, with TRBD2 as a possible D gene (5 bases). Germline CDR1 and CDR2: SGHVS and FQNEAQ. There are 14 residues in the CDR3. The germline V and J ends were trimmed by 0 bases and 6 bases, with 10 bases remaining between them.

CDR3 amino acids: CASTLGLNQPQHF. As DNA, the CDR3 is TGTGCCAGCACCTTAGGATTGAACCAGCCCCAGCATTTT. The chain recombines TRBV28 with TRBJ1-5; the D is unclear. This CDR3 spans 13 amino acids. CDR1 is MDHEN and CDR2 is SYDVKM in the germline V gene. V gave up 7 bases and J gave up 7 bases, with 14 bases separating them.

This clonotype was found a few times. This chain uses TRBV29-1 with TRBJ2-5; 9 bases are a match to TRBD2. Per germline, CDR1 SQVTM and CDR2 ANQGSEA. The ends lost 3 bases at V and 3 bases at J; junction bases unmatched: 14. The CDR3 has 17 residues. This chain's CDR3 is CSVEFEVVVAGEETQYF. The CDR3 DNA is TGCAGCGTTGAGTTTGAAGTGGTGGTAGCGGGAGAAGAGACCCAGTACTTC.

The chain joins TRBV27 to TRBJ1-1; 7 bases match TRBD1. The germline V gene has CDR1 MNHEY and CDR2 SMNVEV (reference sequence). With V trimmed by 9 bases and J by 1 base, 8 bases remained unmatched. The CDR3 runs to 14 residues. CDR3 in amino acids: CASAHRGTNTEAFF. The CDR3 region has the DNA TGTGCCAGTGCGCACAGGGGAACGAACACTGAAGCTTTCTTT.

This clonotype was seen a few times. The chain uses TRBV24-1 and TRBJ2-1; 13 nucleotides align to TRBD2. Germline V lookup: CDR1 KGHDR, CDR2 SFDVKD. The CDR3 has 16 amino acids. J was trimmed by 8 bases and V by 3 bases; bases with no gene match: 6. The CDR3 bases are TGTGCCACCAGTGATCACACTAGCGGGAGGGACGATGAGCAGTTCTTC. This gives the protein CATSDHTSGRDDEQFF.

The chain uses TRBV5-5 and TRBJ1-1; 8 bases are shared with TRBD1. The CDR3 loop spans 15 amino acids. CDR1 SGHKS and CDR2 YYEKEE come from the germline V gene (reference sequence). The J segment lost 2 bases and the V segment lost 4 bases, leaving 7 bases of the junction unmatched. The CDR3 region has the DNA TGTGCCAGCAGCCCAACCACAGGGGGAAACACTGAAGCTTTCTTT. Amino acids: CASSPTTGGNTEAFF. The whole variable domain, filled in from reference TRBV5-5 and TRBJ1-1, reads DAGVTQSPTHLIKTRGQQVTLRCSPISGHKSVSWYQQVLGQGPQFIFQYYEKEERGRGNFPDRFSARQFPNYSSELNVNALLLGDSALYLCASSPTTGGNTEAFFGQGTRLTVV.

This clonotype was detected only a few times. This rearrangement joins TRBV2 to TRBJ2-5; TRBD2 agrees at 12 bases. Gene TRBJ2-7 matches the end of the DNA better, so the J call may be wrong. Germline loops: CDR1 SNHLY, CDR2 FYNNEI. CDR3 size: 13 residues. The CDR3 DNA is TGTGCCAGCACCGGGACTAGCGGGTACGAGCAGTACTTC. It specifies CASTGTSGYEQYF.

This chain joins TRBV13 and TRBJ2-3, with TRBD2 as a possible D gene (6 bases). CDR1 and CDR2 from the germline V gene are PRHDT and FYEKMQ (reference sequence). CDR3 size: 14 residues. V lost 4 bases, J lost 5 bases, and 13 bases lay in between. The CDR3 sequence: CASSSGTEGDTQYF. The CDR3, as DNA: TGTGCCAGCAGCTCTGGGACGGAGGGAGATACGCAGTATTTT.

Concerning this clonotype itself: At one boundary the junction diverges from the germline segment, which might be a read error. The chain has TRBV5-1 and TRBJ2-1, with D maybe TRBD2 (6 bases). The CDR3 totals 16 residues. Germline V gene sequence: CDR1 SGHRS, CDR2 YFSETQ. The CDR3, as DNA: TGCGCCAGCACCTTGGGGTGGGGGGACTGGGGTGGTGAGCAGTTCTTC. It is translated as CASTLGWGDWGGEQFF.

V is TRBV5-1 and J is TRBJ2-3, with TRBD2 matching 14 bases. The length of the CDR3 is 16 residues. CDR1 and CDR2 (germline): SGHRS, YFSETQ. The V segment lost 1 base and the J segment 6 bases; nucleotides outside the gene matches: 4. In DNA form, the CDR3 reads TGCGCCAGCAGCTTGAGGACTAGCGGGAGGTCGGATACGCAGTATTTT. This translates into CASSLRTSGRSDTQYF. Together with reference TRBV5-1 and TRBJ2-3, the CDR3 gives the full variable domain: KAGVTQTPRYLIKTRGQQVTLSCSPISGHRSVSWYQQTPGQGLQFLFEYFSETQRNKGNFPGRFSGRQFSNSRSEMNVSTLELGDSALYLCASSLRTSGRSDTQYFGPGTRLTVL.

This clonotype was seen a few times. The V call is TRBV7-2, the J call TRBJ2-6; D not certain. The CDR3 contains 19 residues. The germline V and J ends were trimmed by 8 bases and 0 bases, with 23 bases remaining between them. Germline lookup yields CDR1 SGHTA and CDR2 FQGNSA. CDR3 residues: CASSLGLGNSLSGANVLTF. The CDR3 DNA sequence: TGTGCCAGCTCCCTCGGTTTGGGGAACTCGCTCTCTGGGGCCAACGTCCTGACTTTC.

V gene TRBV7-2 combines with J gene TRBJ2-5; D perhaps matches TRBD2 (5 bases). The CDR3 has 15 residues. Germline assignment: CDR1 SGHTA and CDR2 FQGNSA. The germline V and J ends were trimmed by 0 bases and 5 bases, with 13 bases remaining between them. CDR3 in DNA: TGTGCCAGCAGCTTAGCGACCGGGATTCCGGAGACCCAGTACTTC. It codes for CASSLATGIPETQYF.

The chain recombines TRBV20-1 with TRBJ2-4; D perhaps matches TRBD1 (6 bases). The better agreement between TRBJ2-7 and the DNA end casts doubt on the J call. This CDR3 comprises 14 residues. CDR1 is DFQATT, CDR2 SNEGSKA, per germline (reference sequence). The CDR3 protein is CSARRAGEDYEQYF. The CDR3, as DNA: TGCAGTGCTAGGAGGGCAGGGGAAGACTACGAGCAGTACTTC.

This clonotype was counted only a few times. Here the CDR3 reads CASSLSIGSRGYTF. The CDR3 coding sequence is TGTGCCAGCAGTTTATCGATAGGGTCCCGTGGCTACACCTTC. The chain joins TRBV27 to TRBJ1-2; D is ambiguous. This CDR3 is built from 14 residues. V lost 0 bases and J lost 7, with 12 bases in between. CDR1 MNHEY and CDR2 SMNVEV come from the germline V gene (reference sequence).

This clonotype was detected ten times or more. This chain joins TRBV12-3 or TRBV12-4 and TRBJ1-5; the D is unclear. With 4 bases removed from V and 7 bases from J, the gap between germline ends came to 14 bases. The CDR3 runs 14 residues. The CDR3 sequence: CASSSGRPRQPQHF. CDR3 nucleotides: TGTGCCAGCAGTTCCGGTAGACCTAGGCAGCCCCAGCATTTT.

The chain is built from TRBV7-7 and TRBJ2-5, with D possibly matching TRBD2 (6 bases). This CDR3 is 13 amino acids long. The germline CDR1 and CDR2 sequences are SSHAT and FNYEAQ (reference sequence). CDR3 in amino acids: CASGQAHQETQYF. For the CDR3, the DNA is TGTGCTAGCGGCCAGGCGCACCAAGAGACCCAGTACTTC.

The gene calls are TRBV20-1 and TRBJ2-7, with TRBD2 matching over 10 bases. The junction had 8 bases not matched to a gene; V was cut back by 3 bases and J by 3 bases. Per the germline V gene, CDR1 is DFQATT and CDR2 is SNEGSKA (reference sequence). This CDR3 comprises 15 residues. CDR3: CSAREPGLALYEQYF. CDR3 DNA: TGCAGTGCTAGGGAGCCGGGACTAGCGCTCTACGAGCAGTACTTC.

The chain joins TRBV5-6 to TRBJ2-1; D remains unclear. Germline CDR1 and CDR2: SGHDT and YYEEEE. There are 14 residues in the CDR3. Trimming shortened V by 0 bases and J by 8 bases, and 12 bases separated the two germline ends. CDR3 in DNA: TGTGCCAGCAGCTTGGGCCACCCACTGGATGAGCAGTTCTTC. This gives the protein CASSLGHPLDEQFF. The full variable domain, its missing parts supplied by reference TRBV5-6 and TRBJ2-1, is DAGVTQSPTHLIKTRGQQVTLRCSPKSGHDTVSWYQQALGQGPQFIFQYYEEEERQRGNFPDRFSGHQFPNYSSELNVNALLLGDSALYLCASSLGHPLDEQFFGPGTRLTVL.

The gene calls are TRBV28 and TRBJ2-5; D unresolved. The germline V gene has CDR1 MDHEN and CDR2 SYDVKM. The CDR3 extends over 12 amino acids. The ends were cut back, 3 bases at V and 5 bases at J, with 7 bases in the middle. The CDR3: CASSFPRETQYF. In DNA, the CDR3 is TGTGCCAGCAGTTTCCCGAGGGAGACCCAGTACTTC. Complete variable domain (other parts from reference TRBV28 and TRBJ2-5): DVKVTQSSRYLVKRTGEKVFLECVQDMDHENMFWYRQDPGLGLRLIYFSYDVKMKEKGDIPEGYSVSREKKERFSLILESASTNQTSMYLCASSFPRETQYFGPGTRLLVL.

In this sample, this clonotype turned up a few times. The chain joins TRBV29-1 to TRBJ2-7; tentatively, D is TRBD2 (6 bases). Looked up from germline, CDR1 is SQVTM and CDR2 is ANQGSEA. There are 12 residues in the CDR3. The V end was cut by 4 bases, the J end by 2 bases, with 9 bases between. The CDR3 sequence: CSVGRETYEQYF. In nucleotides, the CDR3 is TGCAGCGTTGGCCGGGAGACCTACGAGCAGTACTTC.